Detailed here is one T cell receptor beta chain. The sample originates from a study of blood T cell repertoires in COVID-19. Overall study: Nucleic acid was either cDNA or gDNA, and it came from T cells, B-cell-depleted T cells, or PBMCs.

CDR3 length: 17 amino acids. The V end was cut by 7 bases, the J end by 0 bases, with 16 bases between. Germline V gene data show CDR1 as MRHNA and CDR2 as SNTAGT. Method: immunoSEQ multiplex PCR; TCRdb's copy keeps in-frame clones and lacks some. Altogether roughly 230,000 clones are present, roughly 89% being singletons, with the ten largest covering around 4.6%. This clonotype was obtained from a woman aged 40 to 50 who had recovered from COVID-19. The rearrangement joins TRBV6-4 to TRBJ2-6; D might be TRBD2 (5 bases). Sequenced sample: peripheral blood. The CDR3 DNA sequence: TGTGCCAGCACCCCCACTAGTGGTAGCTCTGGGGCCAACGTCCTGACTTTC. Translating gives CASTPTSGSSGANVLTF.